The clone carrying this TCR beta chain was seen only a few times. The antigen is undetermined. This entry is derived from a study of regulatory T cells in long-lasting Graves disease. Notes on the study in general: Favored gene segments in persistent disease were TRBV28, TRBJ1-2 and TRBJ2-5.

Building of the TCR beta libraries involved iRepertoire HTBI primers and Arm-PCR of CDR3 regions. One entry per CDR3 protein, called by TCRdb with MiXCR from the multiplex PCR reads. Here the sample spans about 450,000 distinct CDR3 sequences, less than 20% being singletons. In germline, CDR1 is SEHNR, CDR2 FQNEAQ (reference sequence). The CDR3 has 13 residues. The V end was cut by 1 base, the J end by 8 bases, with 9 bases between. Specified time point: newly diagnosed GD, antithyroid drugs for less than 3 months. From PBMCs, RNA was extracted and then used to make the TCR library. These data were also reused for a study on T cells in Graves' hyperthyroidism and ophthalmopathy.

The chain employs TRBV7-9 and TRBJ2-1; no reliable D call. The clonotype comes from a woman under 40 with Graves disease. This sample comprised peripheral blood mononuclear cells (PBMCs), obtained at new diagnosis, from a patient treated with antithyroid drugs. CDR3 protein: CASSLDLGDEQFF. DNA for the CDR3: TGTGCCAGCAGCTTAGATCTCGGCGATGAGCAGTTCTTC. Full variable domain (rest looked up from reference TRBV7-9 and TRBJ2-1): DTGVSQNPRHKITKRGQNVTFRCDPISEHNRLYWYRQTLGQGPEFLTYFQNEAQLEKSRLLSDRFSAERPKGSFSTLEIQRTEQGDSAMYLCASSLDLGDEQFFGPGTRLTVL.